The 19 T cell receptor beta chains below were found in one sample sequenced in a study of CD8+CD57+ T cells in acquired aplastic anemia. Profiles of TCR beta VDJ and CDR3 were generated from a genomic DNA template. TCRdb analysed the reads with MiXCR anew, one entry per CDR3 protein. In the table there are 150,000 to 200,000 distinct CDR3 sequences, 35% to 55% of which are singletons. The sample was sorted CD4+, CD8+, or CD8+CD57+ T cells (not recorded which) from PBMCs. The receptors were sampled from a human donor in good health.

The chain links TRBV29-1 to TRBJ2-3; 12 bases align to TRBD2. V lost 7 bases to trimming and J lost 5 bases; unmatched junction nucleotides: 7. This CDR3 region has 14 residues. CDR1 and CDR2 (germline): SQVTM, ANQGSEA. The CDR3 DNA sequence: TGCAGCGGACTAGCGGGGGTATATAAAGATACGCAGTATTTT. It translates to CSGLAGVYKDTQYF.

This clonotype appeared many times. The rearrangement links TRBV29-1 to TRBJ1-5; 10 positions agree with TRBD1. After removal of 4 bases from V and 0 bases from J, the junction contained 9 bases not matched to a gene. From germline, CDR1 is SQVTM and CDR2 ANQGSEA. The CDR3 has 17 residues. CDR3 in DNA: TGCAGCGTTGCTTATGGGACAGGGGCATATAGCAATCAGCCCCAGCATTTT. This codes for CSVAYGTGAYSNQPQHF.

Ten or more counts support this clonotype. J is TRBJ1-5 and V is TRBV12-3 or TRBV12-4, with 7 bases matching TRBD1. J gave up 2 bases and V 9 bases, and 10 bases lay outside the gene matches. The CDR3 sequence is 15 residues long. The CDR3 sequence is CASLTGARGNQPQHF. As DNA, the CDR3 is TGTGCCAGTTTAACAGGGGCCCGGGGCAATCAGCCCCAGCATTTT.

V is TRBV7-6 and J is TRBJ2-5; 14 bases match TRBD2. Losses at the gene ends were 5 bases for V and 5 bases for J; bases not matched to a gene: 13. The CDR3 has 18 amino acids. Germline V gene lookup returns CDR1 SGHVS and CDR2 FNYEAQ. The CDR3 protein is CASSPGTSGGTGWETQYF. The CDR3 DNA follows: TGTGCCAGCAGCCCTGGGACTAGCGGGGGAACAGGTTGGGAGACCCAGTACTTC.

This clonotype was seen repeatedly, ten times or more. The chain combines TRBV7-2 with TRBJ2-1; TRBD2 aligns across 14 bases. This CDR3 has 16 residues. The germline CDR1 and CDR2 sequences are SGHTA and FQGNSA. V shed 5 bases, J shed 10 bases, and the junction held 10 bases outside the gene matches. The CDR3 loop is CASSRGLAGEAREQFF. CDR3 sequence (DNA): TGTGCCAGCAGCCGGGGACTAGCGGGAGAGGCAAGGGAGCAGTTCTTC.

This clonotype was seen once. V usage is TRBV20-1 and J usage is TRBJ2-5, with D perhaps matching TRBD1 (5 bases). The CDR3 has 16 amino acids. Per germline, CDR1 DFQATT and CDR2 SNEGSKA (reference sequence). V was shortened by 3 bases and J by 5 bases, with 22 bases between the two germline ends. This CDR3 reads CSASAAPGQGEETQYF. The DNA for the CDR3 is TGCAGTGCTAGCGCTGCCCCAGGGCAGGGCGAGGAGACCCAGTACTTC.

This chain uses TRBV5-1 with TRBJ1-5, with 7 positions matching TRBD1. V gave up 5 bases and J gave up 5 bases; unmatched junction bases: 10. CDR1 and CDR2 from the germline V gene are SGHRS and YFSETQ. The CDR3 loop spans 15 amino acids. The CDR3 is CASSLITGADQPQHF. Written as DNA, the CDR3 is TGCGCCAGCAGTTTAATCACAGGGGCCGATCAGCCCCAGCATTTT.

Here the CDR3 reads CASSWTSGNTGELFF. The CDR3 DNA sequence: TGCGCCAGCAGCTGGACTAGCGGAAACACCGGGGAGCTGTTTTTT. The chain employs TRBV5-1 and TRBJ2-2, with 10 bases fitting TRBD2. With V trimmed by 3 bases and J by 2 bases, 1 base remained unmatched. This CDR3 is built from 15 residues. Germline V CDR1 and CDR2: SGHRS, YFSETQ.

This clonotype was recorded many times. The chain links TRBV2 to TRBJ1-1; D might be TRBD1 (5 bases). The CDR3 is 12 residues long. Germline-derived CDR1 and CDR2 are SNHLY and FYNNEI. Between the trimmed V and J ends, which lost 3 bases and 9 bases, there was a span of 11 bases. CDR3 nucleotide sequence: TGTGCCAGCAGTGAGACGGGGCGTCAAGCTTTCTTT. The encoded protein is CASSETGRQAFF.

At least ten counts were recorded for this clonotype. This chain uses TRBV19 with TRBJ2-2; tentative D call: TRBD1 (6 bases). Trimming cost V 6 bases and J 2 bases, with 10 bases left between them. This CDR3 has 14 amino acids. Germline lookup yields CDR1 LNHDA and CDR2 SQIVND (reference sequence). The CDR3 sequence: CASSRQANTGELFF. The CDR3 DNA sequence: TGTGCCAGTAGCCGACAGGCCAACACCGGGGAGCTGTTTTTT.

The gene calls are TRBV7-8 and TRBJ2-2; 11 bases fit TRBD2. Germline trimming cut 6 bases from V and 3 bases from J; bases unmatched to any gene: 6. CDR3 length: 16 residues. Germline CDR1 is SGHVS and CDR2 is FQNEAQ. DNA of the CDR3: TGTGCCAGCAGTAGAACTAGCGGGGGATACACCGGGGAGCTGTTTTTT. Protein product: CASSRTSGGYTGELFF.

The CDR3 is CATSRDLRDEQFF. CDR3 DNA: TGTGCCACCAGCAGAGATCTTAGGGATGAGCAGTTCTTC. The chain recombines TRBV15 with TRBJ2-1; no definite D call. The CDR3 runs 13 residues. Germline values: CDR1 LNHNV, CDR2 YYDKDF (reference sequence). The V gene lost 0 bases and the J gene lost 8 bases, with 8 bases spanning the gap.

Ten or more counts support this clonotype. The J gene is TRBJ2-5, the V gene TRBV3-1; D is uncertain. CDR1 is LGHDT and CDR2 is YNNKEL in the germline V gene (reference sequence). Trimming took off 5 bases at V and 6 bases at J, with 10 bases between the two ends. CDR3 size: 12 residues. CDR3 in amino acids: CASSGSQQTQYF. The CDR3 bases are TGTGCCAGCAGCGGAAGTCAGCAGACCCAGTACTTC.

The chain is built from TRBV20-1 and TRBJ2-1; TRBD1 aligns across 8 bases. Germline lookup yields CDR1 DFQATT and CDR2 SNEGSKA (reference sequence). J gave up 10 bases and V 6 bases, and 14 bases lay outside the gene matches. The CDR3 is 14 amino acids. The CDR3, as DNA: TGCAGTGCCAGAACGTTACAGGGGGGCCGGGAGCAGTTCTTC. Encoded protein: CSARTLQGGREQFF.

The chain uses TRBV29-1 and TRBJ2-3; 14 bases align to TRBD2. The CDR3 totals 16 residues. J lost 1 base, V lost 3 bases, and 3 bases had no gene match. The germline CDR1 and CDR2 sequences are SQVTM and ANQGSEA. The CDR3 DNA reads TGCAGCGTTGATGGGGGACTAGCGGGGGGCACAGATACGCAGTATTTT. As protein: CSVDGGLAGGTDTQYF.

The chain couples TRBV5-4 to TRBJ2-7, with D tentatively TRBD1 or TRBD2 (5 bases each). Germline V gene sequence: CDR1 SGHNT, CDR2 YYREEE (reference sequence). Trimming took 0 bases from V and 0 from J, leaving 10 bases between them. This CDR3 has 15 residues. Here the CDR3 DNA reads TGTGCCAGCAGCTTGGCTACGGGGCGCTCCTACGAGCAGTACTTC. Translated: CASSLATGRSYEQYF.

V usage is TRBV15 and J usage is TRBJ1-4; D remains unclear. Looked up from germline, CDR1 is LNHNV and CDR2 is YYDKDF (reference sequence). The CDR3 runs to 13 residues. Trimming removed 8 bases at V and 4 bases at J, with 11 bases between. The CDR3 sequence: CATGAGDNEKLFF. The DNA of the CDR3 is TGTGCCACCGGAGCAGGTGATAATGAAAAACTGTTTTTT.

Only a few counts were recorded for this clonotype. J is TRBJ1-2 and V is TRBV18; TRBD1 matches at 7 bases. The CDR3 is 15 amino acids. J gave up 5 bases and V 2 bases, and 8 bases lay outside the gene matches. Per germline, CDR1 KGHSH and CDR2 LQKENI. In DNA, the CDR3 is TGTGCCAGCTCACCATCGCCGGGACAGACATATGGCTACACCTTC. Translating it yields CASSPSPGQTYGYTF.

This clonotype was found a few times. V and J are TRBV15 and TRBJ1-2; 7 bases are shared with TRBD1. CDR3 length equals 15 residues. CDR1 and CDR2 (germline): LNHNV, YYDKDF (reference sequence). The V segment lost 1 base and the J segment 2 bases; nucleotides outside the gene matches: 4. In nucleotides, the CDR3 is TGTGCCACCAGCAGAGGTACAGGGGTGAACTATGGCTACACCTTC. This gives the protein CATSRGTGVNYGYTF.